The 9 T cell receptor beta chains below come from one sample, sequenced in a study of T-cell memory formation after mild COVID-19. Using its own MiXCR run on the 5' RACE reads, TCRdb lists one record per CDR3 protein. The sample records under 450,000 distinct CDR3 sequences, 20% to 25% being singletons. The specimen sequenced was PBMCs or a T cell subset sorted from them (not recorded which). These receptors all come from a man aged 18 to 29 who had mild COVID-19 (a few samples of this study predate the infection). Cell type and time point are not known.

This clonotype showed up just a few times. The chain carries TRBV7-2 and TRBJ1-1; D is ambiguous. This CDR3 has 15 amino acids. V was pared by 5 bases and J by 1 base, with 14 bases between. CDR1 is SGHTA, CDR2 FQGNSA, per germline. The CDR3 spells CASSPSTAGNTEAFF. CDR3 nucleotide sequence: TGTGCCAGCAGCCCCTCTACTGCGGGGAACACTGAAGCTTTCTTT.

This clonotype was detected once. The rearrangement joins TRBV20-1 to TRBJ2-3; 13 bases map to TRBD2. The V gene end was trimmed by 6 bases and the J gene end by 6 bases; junction bases not matched to a gene: 6. This CDR3 is 14 amino acids long. Germline assignment: CDR1 DFQATT and CDR2 SNEGSKA (reference sequence). The CDR3 here is CSATSGGAPDTQYF. For the CDR3, the DNA is TGCAGTGCCACTAGCGGGGGGGCCCCCGATACGCAGTATTTT.

The chain recombines TRBV5-5 with TRBJ2-7; 7 bases agree with TRBD1. Germline V gene data show CDR1 as SGHKS and CDR2 as YYEKEE (reference sequence). CDR3 length: 14 residues. The V segment lost 6 bases and the J segment 7 bases; nucleotides outside the gene matches: 13. The CDR3 loop is CASTASSQDREQYV. CDR3 DNA: TGTGCCAGCACCGCCTCCTCTCAGGACAGGGAGCAGTACGTC.

This clonotype was observed a few times. The chain combines TRBV29-1 with TRBJ1-2; 8 bases map to TRBD1. This CDR3 has 14 amino acids. The junction had 10 bases not matched to a gene; V was cut back by 3 bases and J by 7 bases. Looked up from germline, CDR1 is SQVTM and CDR2 is ANQGSEA. The DNA of the CDR3 is TGCAGCGTTGAGACAGGGGCCGACCCCGGTGGCTACACCTTC. This codes for CSVETGADPGGYTF. Combining the CDR3 with reference TRBV29-1 and TRBJ1-2 gives the whole variable domain SAVISQKPSRDICQRGTSLTIQCQVDSQVTMMFWYRQQPGQSLTLIATANQGSEATYESGFVIDKFPISRPNLTFSTLTVSNMSPEDSSIYLCSVETGADPGGYTFGSGTRLTVV.

This chain connects TRBV25-1 to TRBJ1-1; 11 nucleotides align to TRBD1. This CDR3 region has 16 residues. Germline V lookup: CDR1 MGHDK, CDR2 SYGVNS. Losses at the gene ends were 6 bases for V and 1 base for J; bases not matched to a gene: 7. The CDR3 coding sequence is TGTGCCAGCAGAGCTCGGACAGGGGGCTGGAACACTGAAGCTTTCTTT. Translation gives CASRARTGGWNTEAFF.

Details on this clonotype: The germline gene is not matched at one end of the junction; a read error may be the cause. V usage is TRBV6-6 and J usage is TRBJ2-5; possibly TRBD1 or TRBD2 for D (6 bases each). The CDR3 sequence is 13 residues long. Germline values: CDR1 MNHNY, CDR2 SVGAGI (reference sequence). CDR3 sequence (DNA): TGTTCCAGCAGCCCGGGGGCCTGGGGTACCCAGTACTTC. Its translation: CSSSPGAWGTQYF.

CDR3 sequence reads: CASSKGRNEKLFF. CDR3 sequence (DNA): TGTGCCAGCTCAAAGGGCAGAAATGAAAAACTGTTTTTT. The rearrangement joins TRBV18 to TRBJ1-4; D is unresolved. Trimming removed 5 bases at V and 5 bases at J, with 9 bases between. This CDR3 is 13 amino acids long. The germline CDR1 and CDR2 sequences are KGHSH and LQKENI.

The table lists this clonotype with a few counts. The gene calls are TRBV14 and TRBJ1-1; D perhaps matches TRBD1 (5 bases). The germline CDR1 and CDR2 sequences are SGHDN and FVKESK. CDR3 length equals 13 residues. V was trimmed by 8 bases and J by 4 bases, leaving 14 bases between them. The CDR3 DNA is TGTGCCAGCGGGTATACAGGTTCCACTGAAGCTTTCTTT. It specifies CASGYTGSTEAFF.

At least ten counts were recorded for this clonotype. V is TRBV15 and J is TRBJ1-5; D unresolved. V was trimmed by 4 bases and J by 5 bases, leaving 6 bases between them. Germline lookup yields CDR1 LNHNV and CDR2 YYDKDF (reference sequence). The CDR3 consists of 12 residues. The CDR3 region has the DNA TGTGCCACCAGCATTCAGGATCAGCCCCAGCATTTT. Protein product: CATSIQDQPQHF.